This TCR beta chain emerged from a study of blood T cell repertoires in COVID-19. Study context: COVID-19 samples from acute and convalescent phases originated in the United States, Italy and Spain.

Germline V gene sequence: CDR1 LNHDA, CDR2 SQIVND (reference sequence). This CDR3 has 20 amino acids. The V segment lost 5 bases and the J segment 0 bases; nucleotides outside the gene matches: 17. In the original workflow: From reference gene primer amplification, estimates of nucleated cell counts were derived. Data came from immunoSEQ multiplex PCR; TCRdb stores just in-frame clones and leaves some out. For V, J and clone size, that table is used; D and trimming come from the DNA. The sample carries 60,000 to 80,000 clones, 80% to 90% recorded once. Recruitment covered fewer than 25 US areas and drew participants whose ages spanned about 18 to 95 years. Categorization into cohorts depended on clinical history that participants reported.

Material for sequencing was PBMCs or T cells enriched from blood (not recorded which). The sequence was obtained from a woman between 35 and 50 years old with acute COVID-19. The chain combines TRBV19 with TRBJ2-3; TRBD2 matches at 10 bases. CDR3 coding DNA: TGTGCCAGTAGTGCCGTGGGTTCTAGCGGGGGAGAACGGAGCACAGATACGCAGTATTTT. Encoded protein: CASSAVGSSGGERSTDTQYF.